Sequencing of this T cell receptor (beta chain) was carried out in a study of ipilimumab plus nivolumab after autologous stem cell transplantation. The overall study: The DLBCL group included primary refractory and relapsed cases. Overall study findings and caveats: The authors say TCR, Treg and microbiome findings warrant further study.

With regard to this clone: Antigen unknown.

The protocol was immunoSEQ multiplex PCR, while the TCRdb copy is restricted to in-frame clones and leaves out a portion. The sample lists 9,500 to 15,000 clones, roughly three quarters occurring once. Starting 14 to 28 days after autologous transplant, ipilimumab 1 mg/kg was given. Germline-derived CDR1 and CDR2 are SGHVS and FQNEAQ. V was clipped by 5 bases and J by 4 bases, with 10 bases between them. This CDR3 has 13 residues. Sequenced material: PBMCs, taken in a trial of ipilimumab plus nivolumab as post-transplant consolidation. This rearrangement joins TRBV7-8 to TRBJ2-3; D is unresolved. The receptor was isolated from a male donor with diffuse large B-cell lymphoma. CDR3 in DNA: TGTGCCAGCAGCGCTACACTCCCAGATACGCAGTATTTT. Amino acids: CASSATLPDTQYF.